This TCR beta chain was identified during a study of OX40 agonist ivuxolimab in advanced cancers. Study as a whole: Every patient in dose escalation had hepatocellular carcinoma, melanoma, renal cell or head and neck cancer.

From germline, CDR1 is SGHTA and CDR2 FQGTGA. Losses at the gene ends were 5 bases for V and 3 bases for J; bases not matched to a gene: 3. This CDR3 spans 13 amino acids. Turning to this clone: The antigen is unknown.

Broader study findings: Certain nonresponding patients likewise had low normalized T-cell clonal expansion. More expanded clones were seen, on average, in CD8+ T cells than in CD4+. There was clonal expansion of CD4+ and CD8+ blood T cells by week 6 at 0.1 to 3.0 mg/kg.

Data came from immunoSEQ multiplex PCR; TCRdb stores just in-frame clones and leaves some out. The table has 15,000 to 20,000 clones, about four fifths seen once. This specimen consisted of CD4+ or CD8+ T cells sorted from blood, obtained in a trial of the OX40 agonist ivuxolimab. This TCR was recovered from an adult with an advanced solid tumor such as melanoma, head and neck, liver or kidney cancer. This chain joins TRBV7-3 and TRBJ2-7, with TRBD1 identical over 8 bases. Here the CDR3 DNA reads TGTGCCAGCAGCCTCGACAGGGGCTACGAGCAGTACTTC. It codes for CASSLDRGYEQYF.